This TCR beta chain was sequenced during a study of cytomegalovirus exposure and HLA in healthy donors. Findings and caveats of the study: Presence/absence analysis assumed near-uniform sequencing depth across donors. Analyzed later, association rates of TCRs varied across HLA loci, with DRB1 most and HLA-C fewest.

Note on this clone: Its cognate antigen is unknown.

Primers for the PCR totalled 60 Vbeta and 13 Jbeta. This table comes from immunoSEQ multiplex PCR, and its TCRdb copy is limited to in-frame clones, with some not included. The repertoire has roughly 160,000 clones, around nine tenths of them found once; the top ten carry 0.7% to 1%. Germline V gives CDR1 SGHNT, CDR2 YENEEA. The CDR3 has 20 residues. V was pared by 6 bases and J by 9 bases, with 27 bases of the junction left unmatched. The rearrangement links TRBV11-3 to TRBJ2-1, with 9 positions matching TRBD2. Material: PBMCs. This sequence was found in a woman under 40 in good health and CMV-seronegative. The CDR3 DNA sequence: TGTGCCAGCAGTCGAACCCAGGGGGGGATCATTAGCGGGAGCGGTCGTGAGCAGTTCTTC. Protein product: CASSRTQGGIISGSGREQFF.